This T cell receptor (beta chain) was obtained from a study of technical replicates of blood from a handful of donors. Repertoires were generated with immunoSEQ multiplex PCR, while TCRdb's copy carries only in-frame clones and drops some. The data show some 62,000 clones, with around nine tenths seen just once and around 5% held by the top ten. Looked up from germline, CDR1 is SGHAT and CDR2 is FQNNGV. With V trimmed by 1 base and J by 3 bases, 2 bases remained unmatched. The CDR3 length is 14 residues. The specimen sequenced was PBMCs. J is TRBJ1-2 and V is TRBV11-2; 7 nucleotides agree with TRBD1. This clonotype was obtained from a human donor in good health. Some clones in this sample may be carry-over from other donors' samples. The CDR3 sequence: CASSLGQGYYGYTF. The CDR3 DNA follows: TGTGCCAGCAGCTTAGGACAGGGCTACTATGGCTACACCTTC.